The entry below gives a single TCR beta chain sequence along with its context. Its antigen is as yet unknown. The entry originates in a study of OX40 agonist ivuxolimab in advanced cancers. Study findings and constraints: Dosing at 0.1 to 3.0 mg/kg was accompanied by clonal expansion of CD4+ and CD8+ blood T cells by week 6. Expanded peripheral T cell antigen specificity was not determined. CD8+ T cells (on average) carried more expanded clones than CD4+ T cells.

The V end was cut by 6 bases, the J end by 5 bases, with 16 bases between. CDR1 and CDR2 (germline): MNHNY, SVGAGI (reference sequence). The CDR3 has 14 amino acids. Assay: immunoSEQ multiplex PCR; the TCRdb copy retains only in-frame clones and omits some. The data contain 58,000 or so clones, 80% to 90% of them singletons. The sequenced sample was CD4+ or CD8+ T cells sorted from blood, obtained in a trial of the OX40 agonist ivuxolimab. The rearrangement links TRBV6-6 to TRBJ2-5; the D gene could be TRBD1 or TRBD2 (6 bases each). The TCR sequence derives from an adult with an advanced solid tumor such as melanoma, head and neck, liver or kidney cancer. The CDR3 here is CASSLRGGRETQYF. The CDR3 bases are TGTGCCAGCAGCCTCCGTGGGGGGCGGGAGACCCAGTACTTC.